This is a list of T cell receptor beta chains from one sample in a study of Ad26.COV2.S vaccination and SARS-CoV-2 variants. Repertoires were generated with immunoSEQ multiplex PCR, while TCRdb's copy carries only in-frame clones and drops some. The sample contains about 680,000 clones, 80% to 90% of which appear only once. The material sequenced was peripheral blood, taken in a trial of Ad26.COV2.S vaccine versus placebo. These receptors were collected from a person between 18 and 65 years old who received the Ad26.COV2.S COVID-19 vaccine or a placebo. Both conserved end residues are part of each CDR3. The D gene is left open where the match is weak. Size tells how often a clone was seen (once, few, many) or the class of an expanded clone, and some rows leave it out.

v_gene: TRBV6-2/TRBV6-3; j_gene: TRBJ2-5; abundance: once; d_gene: .; CDR3nt: TGTGCCAGCAGCGGCATGGCCCTGAAGGAGACCCAGTACTTC; CDR3aa: CASSGMALKETQYF
v_gene: TRBV25-1; j_gene: TRBJ2-7; abundance: .; d_gene: TRBD2; CDR3nt: TGTGCCAGCAGTGAGGGGATAGCGGGAGGGTACGAGCAGTACTTC; CDR3aa: CASSEGIAGGYEQYF
v_gene: TRBV7-8; j_gene: TRBJ1-4; abundance: .; d_gene: .; CDR3nt: TGTGCCAGCAGCTTAGCCTGGGCAGGGATCATTAAAGATAATGAAAAACTGTTTTTT; CDR3aa: CASSLAWAGIIKDNEKLFF
v_gene: TRBV12-3/TRBV12-4; j_gene: TRBJ1-6; abundance: .; d_gene: .; CDR3nt: TGTGCCAGCAGTGACGACAGGAAATCGCTCCACTTT; CDR3aa: CASSDDRKSLHF
v_gene: TRBV29-1; j_gene: TRBJ1-2; abundance: .; d_gene: .; CDR3nt: TGCAGCGTGTTGGGAGATGGCTACACCTTC; CDR3aa: CSVLGDGYTF
v_gene: TRBV21-1; j_gene: TRBJ2-7; abundance: once; d_gene: .; CDR3nt: TGTGCCAGCACCCCGTGGGAACAGTACTTC; CDR3aa: CASTPWEQYF
v_gene: TRBV5-1; j_gene: TRBJ2-3; abundance: .; d_gene: TRBD1; CDR3nt: TGCGCCAGCAGCTTGATGTTAGATGGGACAGGGGTGAAAGATACGCAGTATTTT; CDR3aa: CASSLMLDGTGVKDTQYF
v_gene: TRBV7-9; j_gene: TRBJ1-3; abundance: .; d_gene: .; CDR3nt: TGTGCCAGCAGATCGCAGGGGCCTGGAAACACCATATATTTT; CDR3aa: CASRSQGPGNTIYF
v_gene: TRBV10-3; j_gene: TRBJ1-2; abundance: .; d_gene: .; CDR3nt: TGTGCCATTGGGGACGGTGGGAGCTACACCTTC; CDR3aa: CAIGDGGSYTF
v_gene: TRBV11-2; j_gene: TRBJ2-3; abundance: .; d_gene: .; CDR3nt: TGTGCCAGCAGCTTAGATCCCGGACTCAAGTATTTT; CDR3aa: CASSLDPGLKYF
v_gene: TRBV27; j_gene: TRBJ1-2; abundance: .; d_gene: .; CDR3nt: TGTGCCAGCAGTTCCTCGCCAAGAGACTATGGCTACACCTTC; CDR3aa: CASSSSPRDYGYTF
v_gene: TRBV19; j_gene: TRBJ2-6; abundance: .; d_gene: .; CDR3nt: TGTGCCAGTAGTATAACCGGGGGCACGGCCAACGTCCTGACTTTC; CDR3aa: CASSITGGTANVLTF
v_gene: TRBV7-8; j_gene: TRBJ1-5; abundance: .; d_gene: TRBD1; CDR3nt: TGTGCCAGCAGCTTATTGGACAGGAATCAGCCCCAGCATTTT; CDR3aa: CASSLLDRNQPQHF
v_gene: TRBV11-2; j_gene: TRBJ1-1; abundance: .; d_gene: .; CDR3nt: TGTGCCAGCAGCTTAGGGCGTGGGGGACTGGTTTTGGTTGGAGCTTTCTTT; CDR3aa: CASSLGRGGLVLVGAFF